The 27 T cell receptor beta chains presented below share a single source sample, sequenced in a study of identifying expanded T cells in peripheral blood (dated by TCRdb to 2018 to 2020). The library was prepared using the immunoSEQ multiplex PCR assay. In its TCRdb copy, this immuneACCESS table keeps in-frame sequences only and misses some clones. Where compared with another copy, unresolved V genes explain less than half of these, and the others have no known cause. This sample gives tens of thousands of clones in total; 70% to 90% of them show up just once. 4.7% of the sample is in the top ten clones. Sample: blood. The receptors stem from a person aged 18 to 75 in good health.

The genes are TRBV5-6 and TRBJ2-3, with 8 bases lining up with TRBD2. Germline trimming cut 4 bases from V and 6 bases from J; bases unmatched to any gene: 10. This CDR3 contains 15 residues. CDR1 and CDR2 (germline): SGHDT, YYEEEE. This CDR3 is CASSTTGTRGDTQYF. The CDR3 coding sequence is TGTGCCAGCAGCACAACCGGGACTAGAGGGGATACGCAGTATTTT.

The chain carries TRBV12-5 and TRBJ2-1; the match to TRBD1 covers 7 bases. The trim removed 4 bases at V and 6 bases at J, leaving 12 bases unmatched. The CDR3 length is 16 residues. Per germline, CDR1 LGHNT and CDR2 FRNRAP. The CDR3 is CASGYYRGGRVNEQFF. The CDR3 DNA reads TGTGCTAGTGGTTACTACAGGGGTGGACGCGTCAATGAGCAGTTCTTC.

The J gene is TRBJ2-7, the V gene TRBV29-1, with D perhaps TRBD2 (7 bases). Germline assignment: CDR1 SQVTM and CDR2 ANQGSEA. The V end lost 7 bases, the J end lost 5 bases, and 15 bases lay between the germline ends. The CDR3 consists of 12 residues. CDR3 residues: CSGAGGPNEQYF. The CDR3 DNA reads TGCAGCGGCGCCGGGGGGCCCAACGAGCAGTACTTC.

The rearrangement joins TRBV28 to TRBJ2-3; 7 positions match TRBD2. Trimming at V came to 2 bases and at J to 4 bases, leaving 15 bases not matched to a gene. The germline V gene encodes CDR1 MDHEN and CDR2 SYDVKM. The CDR3 totals 18 residues. The CDR3 sequence: CASSLVFLLGEGADTQYF. The CDR3 DNA sequence: TGTGCCAGCAGTTTAGTCTTCCTACTGGGGGAGGGAGCAGATACGCAGTATTTT.

V usage is TRBV27 and J usage is TRBJ1-5; D possibly corresponds to TRBD1 (6 bases). Germline values: CDR1 MNHEY, CDR2 SMNVEV (reference sequence). CDR3 size: 17 residues. V was shortened by 2 bases and J by 4 bases, with 18 bases between the two germline ends. The CDR3 DNA sequence: TGTGCCAGCAGTTTAAGGTACGCGACAGGCACGAATCAGCCCCAGCATTTT. This gives the protein CASSLRYATGTNQPQHF.

This chain uses TRBV27 with TRBJ2-3, with a weak D call TRBD1 (6 bases). The CDR3 length is 16 residues. Germline-derived CDR1 and CDR2 are MNHEY and SMNVEV (reference sequence). The V and J ends lost 5 bases and 1 base respectively, with 16 bases between them. DNA of the CDR3: TGTGCCAGCAGTACCTTCGGGACACGGCGCACAGATACGCAGTATTTT. Translating it yields CASSTFGTRRTDTQYF.

The table lists this clone with a few counts. This sequence joins TRBV28 and TRBJ1-5; 7 bases map to TRBD1. The CDR3 runs 15 residues. Germline loops: CDR1 MDHEN, CDR2 SYDVKM. V gave up 5 bases and J gave up 4 bases; unmatched junction bases: 8. CDR3 DNA sequence: TGTGCCAGCAGTAACAGGGGTATGAGTAATCAGCCCCAGCATTTT. Its protein product is CASSNRGMSNQPQHF.

The V and J genes are TRBV5-1 and TRBJ2-7, with 8 bases identical to TRBD1. Germline V gene data show CDR1 as SGHRS and CDR2 as YFSETQ. V was pared by 4 bases and J by 5 bases, with 5 bases of the junction left unmatched. There are 13 residues in the CDR3. The CDR3 bases are TGCGCCAGCAGCCAGGGACAGGAACACGAGCAGTACTTC. This sequence encodes CASSQGQEHEQYF.

V is TRBV5-1 and J is TRBJ1-5; TRBD1 aligns across 7 bases. The J segment lost 1 base and the V segment lost 0 bases, leaving 1 base of the junction unmatched. The CDR3 is made up of 15 amino acids. Per germline, CDR1 SGHRS and CDR2 YFSETQ. In DNA, the CDR3 is TGCGCCAGCAGCTTGGGACAGGGAAGCAATCAGCCCCAGCATTTT. This gives the protein CASSLGQGSNQPQHF. Combining the CDR3 with reference TRBV5-1 and TRBJ1-5 gives the whole variable domain KAGVTQTPRYLIKTRGQQVTLSCSPISGHRSVSWYQQTPGQGLQFLFEYFSETQRNKGNFPGRFSGRQFSNSRSEMNVSTLELGDSALYLCASSLGQGSNQPQHFGDGTRLSIL.

This clone turned up a few times. The rearrangement links TRBV5-6 to TRBJ2-3; D could derive from TRBD1 or TRBD2 (5 bases each). Per germline, CDR1 SGHDT and CDR2 YYEEEE. V dropped 7 bases and J dropped 3 bases, with 12 bases sitting between them. This CDR3 comprises 13 residues. CDR3 nucleotides: TGTGCCAGCCACCCCTGGGGGACAGATACGCAGTATTTT. Its protein is CASHPWGTDTQYF.

This clone has just one count. The chain joins TRBV27 to TRBJ1-5; tentatively, D is TRBD1 (6 bases). V lost 4 bases, J lost 6 bases, and 10 bases lay in between. CDR3 length: 13 residues. Germline V gene sequence: CDR1 MNHEY, CDR2 SMNVEV (reference sequence). The CDR3 sequence: CASSSKGGQPQHF. CDR3 in DNA: TGTGCCAGCAGTTCGAAAGGGGGTCAGCCCCAGCATTTT.

This chain links TRBV6-5 with TRBJ1-6; 9 bases line up with TRBD1. V shed 2 bases and J 5 bases; nucleotides not matched to a gene: 4. Looked up from germline, CDR1 is MNHEY and CDR2 is SVGAGI. The length of the CDR3 is 16 residues. This CDR3 reads CASSYIGTGNNSPLHF. For the CDR3, the DNA is TGTGCCAGCAGTTACATTGGGACAGGGAATAATTCACCCCTCCACTTT.

This chain links TRBV5-4 with TRBJ2-3, with 7 bases matching TRBD2. Germline trimming cut 3 bases from V and 7 bases from J; bases unmatched to any gene: 11. CDR3 size: 15 residues. The germline gives CDR1 SGHNT, CDR2 YYREEE (reference sequence). CDR3 sequence: CASSSSGGRANTQYF. In DNA, the CDR3 is TGTGCCAGCAGCTCCTCGGGGGGTAGAGCCAATACGCAGTATTTT.

The rearrangement joins TRBV30 to TRBJ2-1, with D perhaps TRBD2 (5 bases). CDR3 length: 15 amino acids. The germline V gene encodes CDR1 GTSNPN and CDR2 SVGIG (reference sequence). Trimming removed 3 bases from V and 0 bases from J, with 12 bases in between. CDR3 sequence: CAWRPAGSSYNEQFF. The CDR3 DNA is TGTGCCTGGAGACCCGCTGGGAGCTCCTACAATGAGCAGTTCTTC.

The chain combines TRBV11-3 with TRBJ2-2; 11 bases align to TRBD2. Germline CDR1 reads SGHNT; CDR2 reads YENEEA. Trimming took 5 bases from V and 2 from J; bases not matched to a gene: 10. CDR3 length equals 18 residues. CDR3 bases: TGTGCCAGCAGCCGGTGGGGCGGGACTAGCGGTAACACCGGGGAGCTGTTTTTT. Residues: CASSRWGGTSGNTGELFF.

The chain is built from TRBV12-5 and TRBJ1-1, with D maybe TRBD1 (5 bases). This CDR3 region has 12 residues. Trimming pared 6 bases from V and 5 bases from J, leaving 10 bases between. In germline, CDR1 is LGHNT, CDR2 FRNRAP. In nucleotides, the CDR3 is TGTGCTAGTGGAATGGGGGGGACTGAAGCTTTCTTT. Protein sequence: CASGMGGTEAFF.

This chain joins TRBV4-2 and TRBJ2-7; tentatively, D is TRBD1 (5 bases). Germline-derived CDR1 and CDR2 are LGHNA and YNFKEQ. V dropped 4 bases and J dropped 2 bases, with 15 bases sitting between them. The CDR3 has 15 amino acids. Here the CDR3 DNA reads TGTGCCAGCAGCCCTCGACAGACCGTTACCTACGAGCAGTACTTC. It specifies CASSPRQTVTYEQYF.

The chain couples TRBV11-2 to TRBJ2-1; 8 positions agree with TRBD2. V gave up 5 bases and J gave up 0 bases; unmatched junction bases: 9. The CDR3 has 17 amino acids. Germline CDR1 SGHAT, CDR2 FQNNGV. The CDR3 DNA sequence: TGTGCCAGCAGCGCGAGCGTGGGGACTAGCTCCTACAATGAGCAGTTCTTC. Protein product: CASSASVGTSSYNEQFF.

The chain is built from TRBV6-4 and TRBJ2-3; TRBD2 aligns across 10 bases. After removal of 3 bases from V and 1 base from J, the junction contained 4 bases not matched to a gene. The CDR3 spans 16 residues. From germline, CDR1 is MRHNA and CDR2 SNTAGT. CDR3 DNA sequence: TGTGCCAGCAGTGAACGGGGGACTAGCGGCACAGATACGCAGTATTTT. As protein: CASSERGTSGTDTQYF.

The chain couples TRBV9 to TRBJ2-5; D is unclear. Per the germline V gene, CDR1 is SGDLS and CDR2 is YYNGEE. V lost 3 bases and J lost 2, with 8 bases in between. The CDR3 has 13 residues. The CDR3 sequence: CASSATLQETQYF. In DNA form, the CDR3 reads TGTGCCAGCAGCGCAACCCTGCAAGAGACCCAGTACTTC. Combining the CDR3 with reference TRBV9 and TRBJ2-5 gives the whole variable domain DSGVTQTPKHLITATGQRVTLRCSPRSGDLSVYWYQQSLDQGLQFLIQYYNGEERAKGNILERFSAQQFPDLHSELNLSSLELGDSALYFCASSATLQETQYFGPGTRLLVL.

The CDR3 DNA reads TGTGCCAGCAGGGACAGGGGGGAGCAGTTCTTC. It is translated as CASRDRGEQFF. V gene TRBV25-1 combines with J gene TRBJ2-1; TRBD1 matches at 10 bases. CDR1 and CDR2 (germline): MGHDK, SYGVNS. V was clipped by 6 bases and J by 10 bases; unmatched bases: 0. This CDR3 region has 11 residues.

The chain employs TRBV7-9 and TRBJ1-4, with D tentatively TRBD1 (5 bases). There are 15 residues in the CDR3. The germline CDR1 and CDR2 sequences are SEHNR and FQNEAQ (reference sequence). V dropped 1 base and J dropped 2 bases, with 8 bases sitting between them. As DNA, the CDR3 is TGTGCCAGCAGCTTAGATGGGGGGACTAATGAAAAACTGTTTTTT. It encodes CASSLDGGTNEKLFF.

This rearrangement joins TRBV5-1 to TRBJ2-5, with 7 bases fitting TRBD2. The ends lost 2 bases at V and 5 bases at J; junction bases unmatched: 6. This CDR3 has 14 amino acids. CDR1 SGHRS and CDR2 YFSETQ come from the germline V gene. For the CDR3, the DNA is TGCGCCAGCAGCTTAGCGGGGACTGGGGAGACCCAGTACTTC. This codes for CASSLAGTGETQYF.

The rearrangement uses TRBV7-8 and TRBJ2-7; D may be TRBD1 (6 bases). Germline assignment: CDR1 SGHVS and CDR2 FQNEAQ. The V gene lost 0 bases and the J gene lost 3 bases, with 6 bases spanning the gap. This CDR3 spans 13 amino acids. The CDR3 DNA reads TGTGCCAGCAGCTTAGCGGACAGCTACGAGCAGTACTTC. This encodes CASSLADSYEQYF.

The chain links TRBV5-4 to TRBJ2-6; no reliable D call. V was shortened by 1 base and J by 1 base, with 15 bases between the two germline ends. Germline CDR1 reads SGHNT; CDR2 reads YYREEE (reference sequence). The CDR3 has 18 amino acids. The chain's CDR3 is CASSLFVKSPSGANVLTF. The CDR3 DNA reads as TGTGCCAGCAGCTTGTTTGTTAAATCGCCATCTGGGGCCAACGTCCTGACTTTC.

This clone came up a few times. The chain links TRBV6-5 to TRBJ1-1; D is uncertain. Germline V gives CDR1 MNHEY, CDR2 SVGAGI. V dropped 6 bases and J dropped 1 base, with 6 bases sitting between them. This CDR3 has 12 residues. CDR3 region: CASSSRNTEAFF. CDR3 DNA sequence: TGTGCCAGCAGCTCACGGAACACTGAAGCTTTCTTT.

The genes are TRBV14 and TRBJ1-2; D is unresolved. The CDR3 is made up of 13 amino acids. Trimming took 4 bases from V and 8 from J, leaving 14 bases between them. Germline lookup yields CDR1 SGHDN and CDR2 FVKESK. The CDR3 DNA follows: TGTGCCAGCAGCCGATACATGGAGCACGGCTACACCTTC. Its translation is CASSRYMEHGYTF.